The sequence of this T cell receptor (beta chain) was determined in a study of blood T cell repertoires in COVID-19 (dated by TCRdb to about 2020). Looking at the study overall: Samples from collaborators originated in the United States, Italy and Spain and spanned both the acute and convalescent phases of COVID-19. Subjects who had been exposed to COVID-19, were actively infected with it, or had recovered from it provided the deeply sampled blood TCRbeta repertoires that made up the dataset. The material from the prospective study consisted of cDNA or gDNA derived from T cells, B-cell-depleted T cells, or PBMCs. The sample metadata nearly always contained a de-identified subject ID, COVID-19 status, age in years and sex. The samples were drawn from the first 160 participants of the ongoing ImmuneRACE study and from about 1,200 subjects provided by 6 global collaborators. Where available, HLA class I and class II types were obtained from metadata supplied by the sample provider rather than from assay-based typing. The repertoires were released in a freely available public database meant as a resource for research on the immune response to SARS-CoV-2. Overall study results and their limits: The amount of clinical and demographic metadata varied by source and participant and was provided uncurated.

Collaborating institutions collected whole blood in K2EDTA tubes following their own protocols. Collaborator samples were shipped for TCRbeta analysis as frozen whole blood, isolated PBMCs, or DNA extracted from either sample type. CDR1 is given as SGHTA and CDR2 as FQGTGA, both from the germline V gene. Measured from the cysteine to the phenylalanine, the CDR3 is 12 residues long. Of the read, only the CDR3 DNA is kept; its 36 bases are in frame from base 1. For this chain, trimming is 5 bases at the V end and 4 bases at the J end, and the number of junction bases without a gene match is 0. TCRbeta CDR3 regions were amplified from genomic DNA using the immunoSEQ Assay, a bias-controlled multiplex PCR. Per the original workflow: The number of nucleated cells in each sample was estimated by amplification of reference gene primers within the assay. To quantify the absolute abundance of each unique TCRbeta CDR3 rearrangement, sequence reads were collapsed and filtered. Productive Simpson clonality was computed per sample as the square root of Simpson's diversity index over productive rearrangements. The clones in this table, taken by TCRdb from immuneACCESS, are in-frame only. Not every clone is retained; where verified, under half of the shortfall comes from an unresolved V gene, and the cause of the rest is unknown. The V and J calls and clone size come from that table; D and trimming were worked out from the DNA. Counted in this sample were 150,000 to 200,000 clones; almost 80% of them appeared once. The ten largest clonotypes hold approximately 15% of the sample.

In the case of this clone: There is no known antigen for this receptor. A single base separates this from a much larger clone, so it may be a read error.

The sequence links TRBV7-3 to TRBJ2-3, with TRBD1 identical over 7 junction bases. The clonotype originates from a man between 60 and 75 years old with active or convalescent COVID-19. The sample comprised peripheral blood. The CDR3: CASSQGADTQYF. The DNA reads TGTGCCAGCAGCCAGGGGGCAGATACGCAGTATTTT.